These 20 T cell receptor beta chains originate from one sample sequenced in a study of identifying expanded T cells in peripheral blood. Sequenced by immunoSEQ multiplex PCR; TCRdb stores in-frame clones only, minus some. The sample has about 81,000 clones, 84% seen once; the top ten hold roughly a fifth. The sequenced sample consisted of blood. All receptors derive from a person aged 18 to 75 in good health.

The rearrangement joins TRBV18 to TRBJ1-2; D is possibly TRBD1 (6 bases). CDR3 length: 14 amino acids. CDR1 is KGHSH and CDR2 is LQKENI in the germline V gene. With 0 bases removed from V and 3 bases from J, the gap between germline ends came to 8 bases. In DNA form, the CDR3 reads TGTGCCAGCTCACCACCGAGGGGGGACTATGGCTACACCTTC. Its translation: CASSPPRGDYGYTF.

In DNA, the CDR3 is TGTGCCAGCAGCTCTCCGGGTAGTCAGCCCCAGCATTTT. This encodes CASSSPGSQPQHF. The rearrangement links TRBV11-2 to TRBJ1-5; D not resolved. CDR1 SGHAT and CDR2 FQNNGV come from the germline V gene. V dropped 4 bases and J dropped 6 bases, with 10 bases sitting between them. This CDR3 has 13 residues.

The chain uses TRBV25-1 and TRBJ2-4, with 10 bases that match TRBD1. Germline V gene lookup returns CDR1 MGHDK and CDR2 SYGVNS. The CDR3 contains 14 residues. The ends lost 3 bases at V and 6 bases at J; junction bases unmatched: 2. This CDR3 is CASSDGTGVNIQYF. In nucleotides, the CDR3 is TGTGCCAGCAGTGACGGGACAGGGGTAAACATTCAGTACTTC.

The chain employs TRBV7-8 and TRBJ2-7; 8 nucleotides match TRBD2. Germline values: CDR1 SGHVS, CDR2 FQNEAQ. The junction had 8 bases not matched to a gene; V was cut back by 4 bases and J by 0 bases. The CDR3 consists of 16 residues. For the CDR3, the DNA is TGTGCCAGCAGCTCTCGGAGGCTAGCGGGCTCCTACGAGCAGTACTTC. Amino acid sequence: CASSSRRLAGSYEQYF.

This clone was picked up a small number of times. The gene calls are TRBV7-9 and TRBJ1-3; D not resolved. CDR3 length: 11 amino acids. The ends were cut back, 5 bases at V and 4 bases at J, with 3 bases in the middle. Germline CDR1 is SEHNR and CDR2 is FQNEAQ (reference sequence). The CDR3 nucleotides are TGTGCCAGCAGCCCCGGAAACACCATATATTTT. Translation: CASSPGNTIYF.

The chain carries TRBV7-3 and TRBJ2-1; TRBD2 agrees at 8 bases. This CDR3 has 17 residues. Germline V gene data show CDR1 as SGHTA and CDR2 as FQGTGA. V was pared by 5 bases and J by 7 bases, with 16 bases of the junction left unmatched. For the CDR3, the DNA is TGTGCCAGCAGCCCCTCGGTGCTTAGCGGGATTTTTAATGAGCAGTTCTTC. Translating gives CASSPSVLSGIFNEQFF.

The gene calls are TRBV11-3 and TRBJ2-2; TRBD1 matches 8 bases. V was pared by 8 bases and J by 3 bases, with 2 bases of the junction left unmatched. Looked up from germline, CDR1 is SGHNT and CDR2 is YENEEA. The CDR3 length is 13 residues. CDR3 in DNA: TGTGCCAGCCGGACAGGGTACACCGGGGAGCTGTTTTTT. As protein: CASRTGYTGELFF.

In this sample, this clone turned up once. The CDR3 reads CASSFIGADYEQYF. The CDR3 nucleotides read TGTGCCAGCAGTTTCATAGGGGCCGACTACGAGCAGTACTTC. The genes are TRBV28 and TRBJ2-7; possibly TRBD1 for D (5 bases). Trimming cost V 3 bases and J 3 bases, with 12 bases left between them. The CDR3 is 14 amino acids. Germline CDR1 reads MDHEN; CDR2 reads SYDVKM.

In DNA form, the CDR3 reads TGTGCCAGCAGCTCGGGACAGAGGGTTTCCGAGCAGTACTTC. Translation: CASSSGQRVSEQYF. The chain joins TRBV11-2 to TRBJ2-7, with 7 positions matching TRBD1. Germline values: CDR1 SGHAT, CDR2 FQNNGV. V shed 4 bases and J 6 bases; nucleotides not matched to a gene: 9. CDR3 size: 14 residues.

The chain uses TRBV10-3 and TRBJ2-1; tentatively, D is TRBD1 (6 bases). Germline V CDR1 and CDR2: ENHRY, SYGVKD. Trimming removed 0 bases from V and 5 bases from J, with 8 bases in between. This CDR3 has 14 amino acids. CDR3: CAISESYRDNEQFF. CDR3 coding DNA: TGTGCCATCAGTGAGTCATACAGGGACAATGAGCAGTTCTTC.

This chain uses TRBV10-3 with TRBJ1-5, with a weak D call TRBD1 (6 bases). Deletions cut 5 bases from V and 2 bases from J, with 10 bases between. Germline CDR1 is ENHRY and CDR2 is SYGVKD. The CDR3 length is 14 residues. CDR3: CAISSSGGNQPQHF. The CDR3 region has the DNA TGTGCCATCAGTTCCTCAGGGGGCAATCAGCCCCAGCATTTT.

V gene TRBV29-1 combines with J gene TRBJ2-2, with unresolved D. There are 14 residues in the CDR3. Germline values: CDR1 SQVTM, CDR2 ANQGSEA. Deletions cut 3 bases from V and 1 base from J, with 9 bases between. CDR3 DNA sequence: TGCAGCGTTGAGGCAGGCTTGAACACCGGGGAGCTGTTTTTT. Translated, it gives CSVEAGLNTGELFF.

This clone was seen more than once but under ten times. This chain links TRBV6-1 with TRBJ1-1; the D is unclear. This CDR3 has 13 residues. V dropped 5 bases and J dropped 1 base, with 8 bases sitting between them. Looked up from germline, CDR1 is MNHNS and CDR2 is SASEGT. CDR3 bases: TGTGCCAGCAGTTCCACCTCGAACACTGAAGCTTTCTTT. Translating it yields CASSSTSNTEAFF.

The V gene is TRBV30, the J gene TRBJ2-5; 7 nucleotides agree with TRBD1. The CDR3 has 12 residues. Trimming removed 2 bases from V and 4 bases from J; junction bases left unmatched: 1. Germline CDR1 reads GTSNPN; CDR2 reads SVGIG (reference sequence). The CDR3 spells CAWSSGGETQYF. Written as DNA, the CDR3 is TGTGCCTGGAGTTCAGGGGGAGAGACCCAGTACTTC.

DNA for the CDR3: TGCAGCGTTAGAAAAGGACAGGGCAATCAGCCCCAGCATTTT. Translated: CSVRKGQGNQPQHF. The chain joins TRBV29-1 to TRBJ1-5; 7 bases match TRBD1. CDR3 length: 14 amino acids. Germline V lookup: CDR1 SQVTM, CDR2 ANQGSEA. Germline trimming cut 5 bases from V and 2 bases from J; bases unmatched to any gene: 6.

CDR3 bases: TGTGCCAGCTTAGGGACCGAGCAGTACTTC. Amino acid sequence: CASLGTEQYF. The rearrangement links TRBV2 to TRBJ2-7; D tentatively reads TRBD1 or TRBD2 (5 bases each). CDR1 and CDR2 (germline): SNHLY, FYNNEI. V was cut by 8 bases and J by 6 bases, with 8 bases left in between. The CDR3 has 10 amino acids.

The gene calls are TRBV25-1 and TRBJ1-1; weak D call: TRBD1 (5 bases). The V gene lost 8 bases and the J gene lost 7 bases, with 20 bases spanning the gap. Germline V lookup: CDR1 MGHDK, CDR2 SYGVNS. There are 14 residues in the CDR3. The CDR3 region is CASCGGWGEVEAFF. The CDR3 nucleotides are TGTGCCAGCTGCGGAGGCTGGGGGGAGGTTGAAGCTTTCTTT.

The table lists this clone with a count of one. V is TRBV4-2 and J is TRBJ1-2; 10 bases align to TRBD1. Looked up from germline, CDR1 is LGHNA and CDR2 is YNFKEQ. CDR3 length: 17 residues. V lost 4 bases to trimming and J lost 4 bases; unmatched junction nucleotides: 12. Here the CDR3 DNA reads TGTGCCAGCAGCCCAACCCGGACAGGGGGGACTTTCTATGGCTACACCTTC. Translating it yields CASSPTRTGGTFYGYTF.

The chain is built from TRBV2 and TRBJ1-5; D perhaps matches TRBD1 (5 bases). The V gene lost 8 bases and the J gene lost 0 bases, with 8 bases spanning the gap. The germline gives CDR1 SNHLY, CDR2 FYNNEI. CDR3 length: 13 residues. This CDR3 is CASGTASNQPQHF. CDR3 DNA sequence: TGTGCCAGCGGGACCGCTAGCAATCAGCCCCAGCATTTT.

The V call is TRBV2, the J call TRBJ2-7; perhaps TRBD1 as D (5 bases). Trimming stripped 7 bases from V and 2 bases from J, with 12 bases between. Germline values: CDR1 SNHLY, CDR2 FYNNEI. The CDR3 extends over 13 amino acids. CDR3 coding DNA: TGTGCCAGCAATCTAGGACATGCCTACGAGCAGTACTTC. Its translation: CASNLGHAYEQYF.